The 30 T cell receptor beta chains presented below share a single source sample, sequenced in a study of Tregs in tolerant kidney transplant recipients. Only in-frame clones appear in the TCRdb table, and some are missing; sequencing was by immunoSEQ multiplex PCR. This sample has about 59,000 clones, with 65% to 85% found just once. The sequenced sample consisted of CD4+ T cells from blood. The receptors were sampled from a human donor in good health.

The chain carries TRBV2 and TRBJ2-5; D remains unclear. The CDR3 consists of 13 residues. From germline, CDR1 is SNHLY and CDR2 FYNNEI. The V end lost 3 bases, the J end lost 6 bases, and 11 bases lay between the germline ends. The CDR3 DNA follows: TGTGCCAGCAGTGATGAGGCGGAGAAGACCCAGTACTTC. This sequence encodes CASSDEAEKTQYF.

The DNA of the CDR3 is TGTGCCAGCAGCGTGAGGGGCGATTGGGCTAACTATGGCTACACCTTC. Protein: CASSVRGDWANYGYTF. The rearrangement joins TRBV9 to TRBJ1-2, with D tentatively TRBD1 (5 bases). There are 16 residues in the CDR3. Looked up from germline, CDR1 is SGDLS and CDR2 is YYNGEE. Trimming removed 2 bases from V and 0 bases from J, with 14 bases in between.

V gene TRBV6-5 combines with J gene TRBJ2-3, with D possibly matching TRBD2 (6 bases). The CDR3 consists of 15 residues. Per the germline V gene, CDR1 is MNHEY and CDR2 is SVGAGI. With 0 bases removed from V and 1 base from J, the gap between germline ends came to 8 bases. The CDR3 DNA reads TGTGCCAGCAGTTACTCGCGGGAACGCACAGATACGCAGTATTTT. This gives the protein CASSYSRERTDTQYF.

The rearrangement joins TRBV19 to TRBJ1-2, with no clear D. The CDR3 contains 15 residues. V was clipped by 1 base and J by 4 bases, with 13 bases between them. The germline V gene encodes CDR1 LNHDA and CDR2 SQIVND (reference sequence). The chain's CDR3 is CASSIVFGESYGYTF. CDR3 bases: TGTGCCAGTAGTATAGTTTTCGGGGAAAGCTATGGCTACACCTTC.

The rearrangement joins TRBV19 to TRBJ1-5, with D possibly TRBD1 on 5 matching bases. Germline-derived CDR1 and CDR2 are LNHDA and SQIVND (reference sequence). The CDR3 loop spans 15 amino acids. V dropped 1 base and J dropped 5 bases, with 12 bases sitting between them. The CDR3 nucleotides read TGTGCCAGTAGTATAGGAGCAGGGAGAGATCAGCCCCAGCATTTT. Protein: CASSIGAGRDQPQHF.

In its sample, this clone was seen once. The chain uses TRBV19 and TRBJ2-5; unclear D gene. Germline-derived CDR1 and CDR2 are LNHDA and SQIVND (reference sequence). Trimming removed 4 bases at V and 5 bases at J, with 17 bases between. The CDR3 is 15 amino acids. For the CDR3, the DNA is TGTGCCAGTAGTAACCCGATTGGTCCTGGGGAGACCCAGTACTTC. Translation: CASSNPIGPGETQYF.

The gene calls are TRBV5-4 and TRBJ1-3; TRBD1 agrees at 8 bases. The germline CDR1 and CDR2 sequences are SGHNT and YYREEE (reference sequence). This CDR3 spans 16 amino acids. The V gene end was trimmed by 4 bases and the J gene end by 0 bases; junction bases not matched to a gene: 6. CDR3 nucleotides: TGTGCCAGCAGCACAGGGGGACCCTTCTCTGGAAACACCATATATTTT. This codes for CASSTGGPFSGNTIYF.

The V and J genes are TRBV27 and TRBJ2-7, with D possibly being TRBD2 (5 bases). Germline V lookup: CDR1 MNHEY, CDR2 SMNVEV (reference sequence). The CDR3 is 15 amino acids. V lost 4 bases to trimming and J lost 2 bases, with 15 bases between them. CDR3 region: CASSWGSEKTYEQYF. CDR3 DNA sequence: TGTGCCAGCAGTTGGGGTAGCGAGAAAACCTACGAGCAGTACTTC.

The chain uses TRBV5-1 and TRBJ2-5, with a tentative D call TRBD2 (5 bases). This CDR3 region has 15 residues. Germline V gene lookup returns CDR1 SGHRS and CDR2 YFSETQ. Trimming stripped 0 bases from V and 5 bases from J, with 14 bases between. CDR3 in DNA: TGCGCCAGCAGCTTGGGGGCTAGCAGACCGGAGACCCAGTACTTC. Its protein is CASSLGASRPETQYF.

The J gene is TRBJ2-5, the V gene TRBV4-2; perhaps TRBD1 as D (5 bases). The CDR3 runs 15 residues. In germline, CDR1 is LGHNA, CDR2 YNFKEQ. Trimming cost V 0 bases and J 5 bases, with 13 bases left between them. The CDR3 loop is CASSQDRGRAETQYF. DNA of the CDR3: TGTGCCAGCAGCCAAGATAGGGGCAGGGCTGAGACCCAGTACTTC.

The rearrangement joins TRBV6-5 to TRBJ2-2; a possible D gene is TRBD2 (5 bases). Trimming removed 1 base from V and 0 bases from J, with 6 bases in between. Germline lookup yields CDR1 MNHEY and CDR2 SVGAGI. This CDR3 has 15 amino acids. CDR3 protein: CASSYFGTNTGELFF. The CDR3 DNA follows: TGTGCCAGCAGTTACTTCGGGACGAACACCGGGGAGCTGTTTTTT.

V usage is TRBV7-2 and J usage is TRBJ1-2; D not certain. The germline V gene has CDR1 SGHTA and CDR2 FQGNSA. The CDR3 is 12 amino acids. Trimming removed 3 bases at V and 4 bases at J, with 6 bases between. In DNA, the CDR3 is TGTGCCAGCAGCTTCCAATTCTATGGCTACACCTTC. Translated, it gives CASSFQFYGYTF.

The chain has TRBV29-1 and TRBJ1-6, with 7 bases matching TRBD1. This CDR3 comprises 14 residues. The trim removed 3 bases at V and 8 bases at J, leaving 7 bases unmatched. The germline V gene has CDR1 SQVTM and CDR2 ANQGSEA. The CDR3 reads CSVDPTDRDSPLHF. The CDR3 DNA reads TGCAGCGTTGACCCTACAGACAGGGATTCACCCCTCCACTTT.

The CDR3, as DNA: TGTGCCAGCAGTTTAGTTTTGGCCTACACTGAAGCTTTCTTT. Residues: CASSLVLAYTEAFF. The chain has TRBV28 and TRBJ1-1; no firm D call. Germline V lookup: CDR1 MDHEN, CDR2 SYDVKM. The V and J ends lost 2 bases and 3 bases respectively, with 10 bases between them. The CDR3 loop spans 14 amino acids.

Turning to this clone: Other DNA sequences in the sample encode the same CDR3. This sequence joins TRBV9 and TRBJ2-3; D gene ambiguous. CDR3 length equals 12 residues. V lost 0 bases and J 5 bases, leaving 4 bases between the germline ends. Per germline, CDR1 SGDLS and CDR2 YYNGEE. CDR3 sequence reads: CASSVVGDTQYF. The CDR3 DNA reads as TGTGCCAGCAGCGTAGTGGGAGATACGCAGTATTTT.

CDR3: CASSTRTGGDSGANVLTF. The DNA of the CDR3 is TGTGCCAGTAGTACGCGGACAGGGGGCGACTCTGGGGCCAACGTCCTGACTTTC. This chain connects TRBV19 to TRBJ2-6; TRBD1 aligns across 11 bases. Germline CDR1 is LNHDA and CDR2 is SQIVND (reference sequence). After removal of 4 bases from V and 0 bases from J, the junction contained 5 bases not matched to a gene. This CDR3 is built from 18 residues.

The chain uses TRBV29-1 and TRBJ1-6, with TRBD1 matching over 9 bases. The CDR3 has 15 residues. V shed 5 bases and J 8 bases; nucleotides not matched to a gene: 10. From germline, CDR1 is SQVTM and CDR2 ANQGSEA. The CDR3 nucleotides are TGCAGCGTTAGGGACAGGGTAGGATTTCATTCACCCCTCCACTTT. Protein product: CSVRDRVGFHSPLHF. The whole variable domain, filled in from reference TRBV29-1 and TRBJ1-6, reads SAVISQKPSRDICQRGTSLTIQCQVDSQVTMMFWYRQQPGQSLTLIATANQGSEATYESGFVIDKFPISRPNLTFSTLTVSNMSPEDSSIYLCSVRDRVGFHSPLHFGNGTRLTVT.

This sequence joins TRBV27 and TRBJ1-6; weak D call: TRBD1 (5 bases). Germline assignment: CDR1 MNHEY and CDR2 SMNVEV (reference sequence). V was trimmed by 6 bases and J by 8 bases, leaving 11 bases between them. The CDR3 has 13 amino acids. CDR3 coding DNA: TGTGCCAGCAGCTATGGGGCTGATTCACCCCTCCACTTT. It translates to CASSYGADSPLHF.

This clone was observed a handful of times. The chain combines TRBV27 with TRBJ2-5; 7 positions match TRBD1. Per germline, CDR1 MNHEY and CDR2 SMNVEV (reference sequence). J gave up 2 bases and V 1 base, and 4 bases lay outside the gene matches. This CDR3 has 15 amino acids. The CDR3 reads CASSLYGTAQETQYF. The CDR3 DNA follows: TGTGCCAGCAGTTTATATGGGACAGCACAAGAGACCCAGTACTTC.

The gene calls are TRBV10-3 and TRBJ1-5, with D unresolved. With 5 bases removed from V and 0 bases from J, the gap between germline ends came to 8 bases. CDR3 size: 14 residues. Germline V CDR1 and CDR2: ENHRY, SYGVKD. The chain's CDR3 is CAISPAPSNQPQHF. For the CDR3, the DNA is TGTGCCATCAGTCCAGCGCCTAGCAATCAGCCCCAGCATTTT.

V and J are TRBV6-6 and TRBJ1-5, with 7 nucleotides matching TRBD1. The germline V gene has CDR1 MNHNY and CDR2 SVGAGI (reference sequence). The CDR3 sequence is 15 residues long. The V segment lost 5 bases and the J segment 4 bases; nucleotides outside the gene matches: 8. CDR3 in DNA: TGTGCCAGCAGTAACAACCGACAGGGTAATCAGCCCCAGCATTTT. Encoded protein: CASSNNRQGNQPQHF.

The genes are TRBV2 and TRBJ2-2; TRBD1 matches at 7 bases. V was pared by 4 bases and J by 2 bases, with 4 bases of the junction left unmatched. Germline CDR1 SNHLY, CDR2 FYNNEI. CDR3 length: 15 residues. CDR3 sequence (DNA): TGTGCCAGCAGTGGGGGGACAGCCAACACCGGGGAGCTGTTTTTT. Residues: CASSGGTANTGELFF.

The rearrangement joins TRBV27 to TRBJ2-7; 7 bases are shared with TRBD1. The CDR3 contains 15 residues. Unmatched junction bases numbered 15, after V lost 6 bases and J lost 7 bases. CDR1 is MNHEY and CDR2 is SMNVEV in the germline V gene (reference sequence). CDR3: CASSTLPRGSREQYF. The CDR3 DNA sequence: TGTGCCAGCAGCACCCTTCCCAGGGGGTCGAGGGAGCAGTACTTC.

The chain carries TRBV5-6 and TRBJ1-4, with D tentatively TRBD1 (5 bases). Trimming stripped 1 base from V and 5 bases from J, with 9 bases between. There are 14 residues in the CDR3. Germline V CDR1 and CDR2: SGHDT, YYEEEE. Here the CDR3 DNA reads TGTGCCAGCAGCTTGAGGGGATTAAATGAAAAACTGTTTTTT. Translated, it gives CASSLRGLNEKLFF.

This clone has a single count. The rearrangement links TRBV19 to TRBJ1-5; D is possibly TRBD1 (5 bases). The V gene's germline CDR1 is LNHDA and CDR2 SQIVND (reference sequence). V lost 4 bases and J 4 bases, leaving 14 bases between the germline ends. CDR3 size: 15 residues. CDR3 DNA: TGTGCCAGTAGTAGGGACGGGTGGGGGAATCAGCCCCAGCATTTT. Protein product: CASSRDGWGNQPQHF.

The chain employs TRBV11-2 and TRBJ1-1; D gene uncertain. CDR1 SGHAT and CDR2 FQNNGV come from the germline V gene. Trimming took 6 bases from V and 5 from J, leaving 7 bases between them. CDR3 length: 11 residues. The CDR3 reads CASRWLTEAFF. DNA of the CDR3: TGTGCCAGCAGGTGGTTGACTGAAGCTTTCTTT.

The chain carries TRBV7-9 and TRBJ2-1; 8 positions match TRBD2. The V segment lost 3 bases and the J segment 7 bases; nucleotides outside the gene matches: 14. CDR3 length: 17 amino acids. Germline CDR1 is SEHNR and CDR2 is FQNEAQ (reference sequence). The CDR3 reads CASSFGTSRFFYNEQFF. CDR3 DNA: TGTGCCAGCAGCTTCGGGACTAGTCGTTTTTTTTATAATGAGCAGTTCTTC.

The chain employs TRBV7-2 and TRBJ2-7; 10 bases agree with TRBD1. Germline V gene lookup returns CDR1 SGHTA and CDR2 FQGNSA. The CDR3 is made up of 14 amino acids. The junction had 6 bases not matched to a gene; V was cut back by 4 bases and J by 6 bases. The CDR3 DNA reads as TGTGCCAGCAGCTCCGCCGGGACAGGGGTCGAGCAGTACTTC. Its protein is CASSSAGTGVEQYF.

The chain recombines TRBV6-5 with TRBJ2-7, with 7 bases aligning to TRBD1. The germline CDR1 and CDR2 sequences are MNHEY and SVGAGI. The trim removed 7 bases at V and 2 bases at J, leaving 8 bases unmatched. This CDR3 spans 14 amino acids. The CDR3 DNA reads TGTGCCAGCATGCCGGGACAGCCCCCCTACGAGCAGTACTTC. This translates into CASMPGQPPYEQYF.

V is TRBV5-1 and J is TRBJ2-3; 9 nucleotides align to TRBD2. The CDR3 runs 15 residues. V was clipped by 4 bases and J by 7 bases; unmatched bases: 10. Germline assignment: CDR1 SGHRS and CDR2 YFSETQ. CDR3 nucleotides: TGCGCCAGCAGCCTTAGACTAGCGGTGGATCATACGCAGTATTTT. It translates to CASSLRLAVDHTQYF.